The source of this TCR beta chain is a study of blood T cell repertoires in COVID-19. As for the study in general: The cDNA or gDNA used as material had been derived from T cells, B-cell-depleted T cells, or PBMCs.

This table comes from immunoSEQ multiplex PCR, and its TCRdb copy is limited to in-frame clones, with some not included. This table has about 190,000 clones, 70% to 80% appearing once. V trimming: 5 bases; J trimming: 4 bases; junction bases outside the gene matches: 8. Germline V gene data show CDR1 as MNHEY and CDR2 as SVGAGI. The CDR3 covers 15 residues. The chain carries TRBV6-5 and TRBJ2-3, with TRBD2 identical over 8 bases. The sequence was collected from a woman aged 45-65 years with acute or convalescent COVID-19. Sequencing was performed on peripheral blood. The CDR3 sequence is CASSPKRGFSDTQYF. For the CDR3, the DNA is TGTGCCAGCAGTCCAAAGCGGGGGTTCTCAGATACGCAGTATTTT.